This entry is about one TCR beta chain. As yet, its antigen is unknown. Sequencing used immunoSEQ multiplex PCR; TCRdb keeps in-frame clones, though not all of them. The sample includes fewer than 70,000 clones, 85% to 95% of them seen just once. The validation cohort, a group of 120 subjects, included the donors and was separate from the approximately 700-subject first cohort. The data derive from a study of cytomegalovirus exposure and HLA in healthy donors. Study-level points and caveats: It was fewer than 200 TCR beta chains that were listed as cytomegalovirus-associated. The classifier was said to identify cytomegalovirus status with high specificity and sensitivity.

In germline, CDR1 is MNHEY, CDR2 SVGAGI. With V trimmed by 4 bases and J by 14 bases, 14 bases remained unmatched. This CDR3 is built from 15 residues. This clonotype was sampled from a woman aged 18-29 years in good health and CMV-seropositive. The rearrangement links TRBV6-5 to TRBJ2-1; 10 bases are a match to TRBD2. The sample taken for sequencing was PBMCs. CDR3 residues: CASSFYSGRAKLEFF. The CDR3 nucleotides are TGTGCCAGCAGTTTCTACAGCGGGAGGGCCAAATTAGAGTTCTTC.